Reported below is one TCR beta chain. Its target is not known. The source of the sample is a study of T-cell memory formation after mild COVID-19. Germline V gives CDR1 MNHEY, CDR2 SMNVEV (reference sequence). The V gene end was trimmed by 3 bases and the J gene end by 8 bases; junction bases not matched to a gene: 8. This CDR3 contains 15 residues. Each CDR3 protein is one row after TCRdb ran MiXCR on the 5' RACE reads. The sample lists 470,000 or so distinct CDR3 sequences; 15% to 20% were seen once. Points from the study as a whole: CD4+ contracting clones lay mainly in CM and EM, CD8+ ones in EMRA.

The clonotype comes from an adult woman who had mild COVID-19 (a few samples of this study predate the infection). Cell type and time point are not known. The specimen sequenced was PBMCs or a T cell subset sorted from them (not recorded which). J is TRBJ2-1 and V is TRBV27; 9 bases agree with TRBD2. The CDR3 is CASSFFGGGAYEQFF. The CDR3 coding sequence is TGTGCCAGCAGTTTTTTTGGCGGGGGGGCCTATGAGCAGTTCTTC.